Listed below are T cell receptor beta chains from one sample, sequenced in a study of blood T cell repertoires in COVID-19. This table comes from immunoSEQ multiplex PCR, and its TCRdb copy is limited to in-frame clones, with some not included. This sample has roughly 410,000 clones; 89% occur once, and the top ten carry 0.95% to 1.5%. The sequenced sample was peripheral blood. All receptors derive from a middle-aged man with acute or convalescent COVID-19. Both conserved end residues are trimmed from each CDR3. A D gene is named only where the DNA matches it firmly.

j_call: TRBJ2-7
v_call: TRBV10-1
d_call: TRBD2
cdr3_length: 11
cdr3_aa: ASSESSGDEQY

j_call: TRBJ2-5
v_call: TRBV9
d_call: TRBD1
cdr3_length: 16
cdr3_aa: ASSGRRSRQGMGETQY

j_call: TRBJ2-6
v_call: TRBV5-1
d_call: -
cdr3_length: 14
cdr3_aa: ASRYSGAVGANVLT

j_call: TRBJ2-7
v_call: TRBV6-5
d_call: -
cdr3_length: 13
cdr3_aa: ASSYSTRVRSEQY

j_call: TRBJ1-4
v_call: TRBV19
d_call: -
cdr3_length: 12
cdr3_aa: ASSFEGVNEKLF

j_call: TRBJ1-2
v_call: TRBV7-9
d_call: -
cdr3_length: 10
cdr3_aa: ASSARVSGYT

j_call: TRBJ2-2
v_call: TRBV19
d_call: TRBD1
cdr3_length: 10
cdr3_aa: ASSSGGRELF

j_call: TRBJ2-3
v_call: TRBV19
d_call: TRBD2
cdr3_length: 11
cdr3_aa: ASSFGEGDTQY

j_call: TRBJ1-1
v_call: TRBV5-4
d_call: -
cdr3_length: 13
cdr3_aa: ASSLAPTGLTEAF

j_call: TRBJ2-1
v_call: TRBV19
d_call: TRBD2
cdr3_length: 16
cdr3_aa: ASRSWGVAGGAYNEQF

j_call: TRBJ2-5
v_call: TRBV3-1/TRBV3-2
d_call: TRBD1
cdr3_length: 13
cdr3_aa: ASSRRDREEETQY

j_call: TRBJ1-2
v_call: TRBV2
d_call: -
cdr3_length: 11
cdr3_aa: ANAQDINYGYT

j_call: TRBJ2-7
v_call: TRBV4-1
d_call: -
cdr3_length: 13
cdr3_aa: ASSQEFINYEWQY